A selection of T cell receptor beta chains follows, all from one sample in a study of blood T cell repertoires in COVID-19. Libraries were prepared by immunoSEQ multiplex PCR; TCRdb keeps only in-frame clonotypes and omits some of them. Counted here are roughly 250,000 clones, around 89% occurring once; the ten biggest clones make up 3.7%. The sequencing input was peripheral blood. Source of these receptors: a woman aged 40 to 50 with acute or convalescent COVID-19. The CDR3 runs from the conserved cysteine through the conserved F or W. A D gene is named only where the DNA matches it firmly. Clone size, where shown, is once, few, many, or a class for clones that have expanded.

d_call,v_call,clone_size,j_call,cdr3_nt,cdr3_aa
NA,TRBV6-6,NA,TRBJ1-2,TGTGCCAGCAGTTACTCGGGCCAGGGGCATGGCTACACCTTC,CASSYSGQGHGYTF
TRBD1,TRBV18,NA,TRBJ2-3,TGTGCCAGCTCACCCCGGGACAGGCCGAACACAGATACGCAGTATTTT,CASSPRDRPNTDTQYF
NA,TRBV30,NA,TRBJ2-5,TGTGCCTGCTGGGGCGAGGCTGAGGAGACCCAGTACTTC,CACWGEAEETQYF
NA,TRBV18,NA,TRBJ1-1,TGTGCCAGCTCACTGAATGTAGGGGGTTCCGGAGGTGAAGCTTTCTTT,CASSLNVGGSGGEAFF
NA,TRBV5-1,NA,TRBJ1-1,TGCGCCAGCAGCTTGGAAGGGAGGACTGAAGCTTTCTTT,CASSLEGRTEAFF
TRBD1,TRBV18,NA,TRBJ1-2,TGTGCCAGCTCTCTAAAAATTACAGGGGACTGGGGCCAGAACTATGGCTACACCTTC,CASSLKITGDWGQNYGYTF
NA,TRBV30,once,TRBJ1-4,TGTGCCTGGAGTTGGGGGGTGGCAACTAATGAAAAACTGTTTTTT,CAWSWGVATNEKLFF
TRBD1,TRBV27,once,TRBJ1-4,TGTGCCAGCAGTTTATCTGGCAGGGGGTGGGATGAAAAACTGTTTTTT,CASSLSGRGWDEKLFF
NA,TRBV21-1,few,TRBJ2-3,TGTGCCAGCAGCCCCGGACTAGCGGGGGGCCATTCCCCAGATACGCAGTATTTT,CASSPGLAGGHSPDTQYF
NA,TRBV30,NA,TRBJ2-6,TGTGCCTGGAGTGTTGGGGGGTTGAACTCTGGGGCCAACGTCCTGACTTTC,CAWSVGGLNSGANVLTF
TRBD1,TRBV24-1,NA,TRBJ1-2,TGTGCCACCAGTGAGGACAGGGGGCATGGCTACACCTTC,CATSEDRGHGYTF
NA,TRBV2,few,TRBJ2-2,TGTGCCAGCAGTGAAGCGGGGGGGCAAACCGGGGAGCTGTTTTTT,CASSEAGGQTGELFF
NA,TRBV5-1,NA,TRBJ1-1,TGCGCCAGCAGCCCGACAGTCATGAACACTGAAGCTTTCTTT,CASSPTVMNTEAFF
NA,TRBV27,NA,TRBJ2-3,TGTGCCAGCAGTGATGATTGGTCAGGGTTCACAGATACGCAGTATTTT,CASSDDWSGFTDTQYF
NA,TRBV11-2,NA,TRBJ1-1,TGTGCCAGCAGCCCCACTGGGGGGAGGACTGAAGCTTTCTTT,CASSPTGGRTEAFF
TRBD1,TRBV5-1,once,TRBJ1-2,TGCGCCAGCAGCGAAGGGACAGCCCCCGGCTACACCTTC,CASSEGTAPGYTF
NA,TRBV6-4,once,TRBJ1-5,TGTGCCAGCAGGGGGGACTGTCGGGGGCCCCAGCATTTT,CASRGDCRGPQHF
TRBD1,TRBV28,NA,TRBJ1-2,TGTGCCAGCAGGACTACAGGGGGCTCTGGCTACACCTTC,CASRTTGGSGYTF
TRBD1,TRBV11-1,once,TRBJ1-6,TGTGCCAGCAGCAAAGGACAGGGGGGGACACCCCTCCACTTT,CASSKGQGGTPLHF
NA,TRBV7-2,few,TRBJ1-1,TGTGCCAGCAGCCCCTCACCCTTACAGAACACTGAAGCTTTCTTT,CASSPSPLQNTEAFF
NA,TRBV18,NA,TRBJ2-1,TGTGCCAGCTCACCACAAGGTGAAACCAGAGGGGGGGTCTTC,CASSPQGETRGGVF
NA,TRBV15,NA,TRBJ2-2,TGTGCCACCAGCAGAGATTCGTCGACTGGGTGGGCGGGCGCGGACACCGGGGAGCTGTTTTTT,CATSRDSSTGWAGADTGELFF
NA,TRBV6-5,NA,TRBJ1-2,TGTGCCAGCAGTTATACGAACAGGGACCGCTATGGCTACACCTTC,CASSYTNRDRYGYTF
TRBD1,TRBV5-1,few,TRBJ1-6,TGCGCCAGCAGCTCGGAACCCGACAGGGGGCTGGATAATTCACCCCTCCACTTT,CASSSEPDRGLDNSPLHF
NA,TRBV5-1,NA,TRBJ2-1,TGCGCCAGCAGACAGACAGAGTACAATGAGCAGTTCTTC,CASRQTEYNEQFF
TRBD1,TRBV27,NA,TRBJ1-2,TGTGCCAGCAGACTACAGGGGGCGGGCTATGGCTACACCTTC,CASRLQGAGYGYTF
NA,TRBV5-4,few,TRBJ1-1,TGTGCCAGCAGCCCGCCGGGGGTCCTAAGCCAGCGAAGCACTGAAGCTTTCTTT,CASSPPGVLSQRSTEAFF
NA,TRBV27,NA,TRBJ1-2,TGTGCCAGCAGTCCCTTGGGAGGGGAGGGCGGCTACACCTTC,CASSPLGGEGGYTF